Following are 9 T cell receptor beta chains from one sample sequenced in a study of blood T cell dynamics during melanoma immunotherapy. Time point in this sample: week 3, after first cycle of checkpoint inhibitor. Profiling relied on immunoSEQ multiplex PCR, and the TCRdb table lists in-frame clones only, not all of them. The sample has 25,000 to 35,000 clones, 75% to 90% seen once. The source material was blood, sampled from a patient treated with checkpoint blockade. Every receptor here comes from a human donor with melanoma.

This chain connects TRBV7-9 to TRBJ2-5; maybe TRBD2 (6 bases). CDR1 and CDR2 from the germline V gene are SEHNR and FQNEAQ (reference sequence). The ends were cut back, 4 bases at V and 2 bases at J, with 11 bases in the middle. CDR3 length equals 14 residues. CDR3 sequence (DNA): TGTGCCAGCAGCTCTAGCGAGCTACAAGAGACCCAGTACTTC. Translating gives CASSSSELQETQYF. Filled out from reference TRBV7-9 and TRBJ2-5, the complete variable domain reads DTGVSQNPRHKITKRGQNVTFRCDPISEHNRLYWYRQTLGQGPEFLTYFQNEAQLEKSRLLSDRFSAERPKGSFSTLEIQRTEQGDSAMYLCASSSSELQETQYFGPGTRLLVL.

The chain employs TRBV2 and TRBJ2-7; D gene uncertain. Between the trimmed V and J ends, which lost 5 bases and 6 bases, there was a span of 17 bases. Germline lookup yields CDR1 SNHLY and CDR2 FYNNEI. This CDR3 has 14 amino acids. The CDR3 sequence: CASSRWERSSEQYF. CDR3 bases: TGTGCCAGCAGTAGGTGGGAACGCTCCAGCGAGCAGTACTTC.

This clone was detected only once. V and J are TRBV5-1 and TRBJ2-2; no clear D. The V and J ends lost 0 bases and 1 base respectively, with 4 bases between them. The CDR3 runs 14 residues. CDR1 is SGHRS and CDR2 is YFSETQ in the germline V gene. The DNA for the CDR3 is TGCGCCAGCAGCTTGGCCGGGAACACCGGGGAGCTGTTTTTT. Its protein is CASSLAGNTGELFF.

The gene calls are TRBV5-4 and TRBJ1-1; no clear D gene. CDR1 is SGHNT and CDR2 is YYREEE in the germline V gene (reference sequence). The V and J ends lost 4 bases and 1 base respectively, with 11 bases between them. CDR3 size: 14 residues. The CDR3 sequence is CASSPPQPNTEAFF. CDR3 in DNA: TGTGCCAGCAGCCCCCCACAGCCGAACACTGAAGCTTTCTTT.

The rearrangement links TRBV2 to TRBJ1-2; D is uncertain. The V gene's germline CDR1 is SNHLY and CDR2 FYNNEI. V was trimmed by 3 bases and J by 8 bases, leaving 13 bases between them. The CDR3 extends over 13 amino acids. The CDR3 DNA reads as TGTGCCAGCAGTGAGGGGATGGCGGGGGGCTACACCTTC. This translates into CASSEGMAGGYTF.

In this sample, this clone turned up a few times. The chain links TRBV6-5 to TRBJ1-2; no clear D. The V gene's germline CDR1 is MNHEY and CDR2 SVGAGI. The CDR3 is made up of 15 amino acids. Trimming pared 7 bases from V and 6 bases from J, leaving 21 bases between. CDR3 in DNA: TGTGCCAGCACCCCCAATCTGGGTAGACGGGATGGCTACACCTTC. Translating it yields CASTPNLGRRDGYTF.

The V and J genes are TRBV21-1 and TRBJ1-2; no DNA check was done on the table's D call, TRBD1. TRBV21-1 is annotated as a pseudogene. CDR3 size: 13 residues. As DNA, the CDR3 is TGTGCCAGCAGCAAGACAGGGGGCAATGGCTACACCTTC. It is translated as CASSKTGGNGYTF.

This rearrangement joins TRBV27 to TRBJ1-1; D ambiguous. CDR1 is MNHEY, CDR2 SMNVEV, per germline (reference sequence). The CDR3 covers 16 residues. V was cut by 5 bases and J by 4 bases, with 20 bases left in between. The CDR3, as DNA: TGTGCCAGCAGTCCATCTTTGTGGGGAGTCGGCACTGAAGCTTTCTTT. The encoded protein is CASSPSLWGVGTEAFF.

The CDR3 coding sequence is TGTGCCAGCAGCAAATGGGGCGGGGTAACCTACAATGAGCAGTTCTTC. Translated: CASSKWGGVTYNEQFF. The gene calls are TRBV7-9 and TRBJ2-1, with D maybe TRBD2 (6 bases). V was shortened by 5 bases and J by 2 bases, with 16 bases between the two germline ends. The CDR3 sequence is 16 residues long. Germline values: CDR1 SEHNR, CDR2 FQNEAQ (reference sequence).